This paragraph covers one T cell receptor beta chain sequence. Its antigen specificity is not known. No clone much larger than this one lies a single base away; base qualities are absent. This record belongs to a study of technical replicates of blood from several donors (dated by TCRdb to about 2017). The library was generated by the immunoSEQ multiplex PCR assay. TCRdb obtained this table from immuneACCESS and retained in-frame rearrangements with V and J assigned. These tables miss some clones; where compared with another copy, unresolved V genes account for less than half of the shortfall, and the remainder is unexplained. The sample table shows 50,000 to 65,000 clones, and roughly 86% are seen once. 4.8% of the sample comes from the top ten. The germline V gene (reference sequence) supplies CDR1 LNHDA and CDR2 SQIVND. At the junction V is shortened by 11 bases and J by 3 bases; bases outside the gene matches: 9. The cysteine opens and the phenylalanine closes a CDR3 of 14 amino acids. Just the 42-base CDR3 DNA is kept, in frame starting at base 1.

This sequence uses TRBV19 and TRBJ2-1, with 8 bases in between that match TRBD2. The sequenced sample consisted of PBMCs. This TCR derives from a human donor in good health. Some clones in this sample may be carry-over from other donors' samples. In nucleotides, the sequence is TGTGCCGTAAAGGGAGCGGGAGACTACAATGAGCAGTTCTTC. The resulting protein is CAVKGAGDYNEQFF.